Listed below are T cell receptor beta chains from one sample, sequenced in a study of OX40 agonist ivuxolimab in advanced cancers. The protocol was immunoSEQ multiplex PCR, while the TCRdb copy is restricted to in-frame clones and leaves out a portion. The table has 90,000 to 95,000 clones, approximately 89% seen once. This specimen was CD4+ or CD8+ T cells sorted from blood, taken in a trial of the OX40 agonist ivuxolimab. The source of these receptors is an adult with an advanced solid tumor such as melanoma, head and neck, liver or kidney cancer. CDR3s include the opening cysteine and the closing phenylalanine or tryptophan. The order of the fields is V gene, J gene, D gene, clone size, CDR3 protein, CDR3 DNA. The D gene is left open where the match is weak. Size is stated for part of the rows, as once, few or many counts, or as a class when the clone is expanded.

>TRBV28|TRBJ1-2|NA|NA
CASKGSLLGGYTF
TGTGCCAGCAAGGGCTCCCTACTCGGCGGCTACACCTTC
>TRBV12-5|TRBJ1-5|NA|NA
CASGLEENQPQHF
TGTGCTAGTGGTTTGGAAGAAAATCAGCCCCAGCATTTT
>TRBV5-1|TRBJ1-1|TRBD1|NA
CASSLAGTGTGNTEAFF
TGCGCCAGCAGCTTGGCGGGGACCGGGACAGGGAACACTGAAGCTTTCTTT
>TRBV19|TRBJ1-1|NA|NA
CASKQGWANTEAFF
TGTGCCAGCAAACAGGGTTGGGCAAACACTGAAGCTTTCTTT
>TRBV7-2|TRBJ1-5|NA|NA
CASSLGPNQPQHF
TGTGCCAGCAGCTTAGGGCCCAATCAGCCCCAGCATTTT
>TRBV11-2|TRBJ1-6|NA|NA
CASSTRRGDSPLHF
TGTGCCAGCAGCACCCGCAGGGGAGATTCACCCCTCCACTTT
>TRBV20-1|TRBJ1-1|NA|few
CSASQATEAFF
TGCAGTGCTAGTCAAGCCACTGAAGCTTTCTTT
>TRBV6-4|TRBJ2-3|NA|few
CASSARRSTDTQYF
TGTGCCAGCAGTGCCCGGCGTAGCACAGATACGCAGTATTTT
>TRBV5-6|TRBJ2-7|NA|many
CASSLGTGRLVLNEQYF
TGTGCCAGCAGCTTGGGAACCGGAAGACTAGTTCTCAACGAGCAGTACTTC
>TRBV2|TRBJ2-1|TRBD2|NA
CASSEAPSAGGYNEQFF
TGTGCCAGCAGTGAAGCGCCCTCTGCGGGAGGCTACAATGAGCAGTTCTTC
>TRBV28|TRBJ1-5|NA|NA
CASSWRSNQPQHF
TGTGCCAGCAGCTGGCGGAGCAATCAGCCCCAGCATTTT
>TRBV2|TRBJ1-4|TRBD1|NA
CASRWFGQASATNEKLFF
TGTGCCAGCAGATGGTTCGGACAGGCTTCTGCAACTAATGAAAAACTGTTTTTT
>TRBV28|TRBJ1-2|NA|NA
CASSPPLRTGGYGYTF
TGTGCCAGCAGTCCACCACTAAGGACCGGAGGGTATGGCTACACCTTC
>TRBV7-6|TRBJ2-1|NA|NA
CASSLERRDEQFF
TGTGCCAGCAGCTTAGAACGGCGTGATGAGCAGTTCTTC
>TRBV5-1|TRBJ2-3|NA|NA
CASSLGAVATDTQYF
TGCGCCAGCAGCTTGGGAGCGGTAGCCACAGATACGCAGTATTTT
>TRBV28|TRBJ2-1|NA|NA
CASITGGSIPNEQFF
TGTGCCAGCATCACTGGGGGGAGTATCCCCAATGAGCAGTTCTTC
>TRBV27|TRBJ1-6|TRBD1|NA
CASSCKNWGQTSSYNSPLHF
TGTGCCAGCAGTTGCAAAAATTGGGGACAGACGAGCTCCTATAATTCACCCCTCCACTTT
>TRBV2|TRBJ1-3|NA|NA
CASSEGRGNTIYF
TGTGCCAGCAGTGAAGGGCGGGGAAACACCATATATTTT
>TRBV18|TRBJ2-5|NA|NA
CASSPPNQGYQETQYF
TGTGCCAGCTCACCACCGAATCAAGGGTACCAAGAGACCCAGTACTTC
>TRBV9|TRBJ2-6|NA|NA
CASSVETSGANVLTF
TGTGCCAGCAGCGTAGAGACCTCTGGGGCCAACGTCCTGACTTTC
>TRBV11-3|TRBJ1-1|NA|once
CASSFEGGGEAFF
TGTGCCAGCAGCTTTGAGGGAGGGGGTGAAGCTTTCTTT
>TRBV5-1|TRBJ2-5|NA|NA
CASSFEETQYF
TGCGCCAGCAGCTTTGAAGAGACCCAGTACTTC
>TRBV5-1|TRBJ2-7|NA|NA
CASSPGQSGAYEQYF
TGCGCCAGCAGCCCCGGACAGTCAGGGGCCTACGAGCAGTACTTC
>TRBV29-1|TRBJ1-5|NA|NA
CSVDGGSNQPQHF
TGCAGCGTTGATGGGGGCAGCAATCAGCCCCAGCATTTT
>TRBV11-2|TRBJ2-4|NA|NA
CASSLSENIQYF
TGTGCCAGCAGCCTTTCGGAAAACATTCAGTACTTC
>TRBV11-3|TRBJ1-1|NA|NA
CASSFRSGGEAFF
TGTGCCAGCAGCTTCAGGTCGGGAGGTGAAGCTTTCTTT
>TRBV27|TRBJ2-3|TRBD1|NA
CASRLRQGTTDTQYF
TGTGCCAGCAGGTTGAGACAGGGGACCACAGATACGCAGTATTTT
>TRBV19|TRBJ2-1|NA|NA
CASSRDFYNEQFF
TGTGCCAGTTCTCGGGACTTCTACAATGAGCAGTTCTTC
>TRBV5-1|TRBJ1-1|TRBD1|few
CASSLVAGGYTEAFF
TGCGCCAGCAGCTTGGTGGCAGGGGGATACACTGAAGCTTTCTTT
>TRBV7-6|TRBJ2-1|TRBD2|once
CASSLAGGAMYNEQFF
TGTGCCAGCAGCTTGGCGGGAGGGGCTATGTACAATGAGCAGTTCTTC
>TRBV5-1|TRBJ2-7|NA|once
CASSYARLDEQYF
TGCGCCAGCAGCTATGCCCGGCTCGACGAGCAGTACTTC
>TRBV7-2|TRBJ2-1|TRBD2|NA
CASSLEGTTYNEQFF
TGTGCCAGCAGCTTAGAAGGGACTACCTACAATGAGCAGTTCTTC
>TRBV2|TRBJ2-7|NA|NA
CASSEVRYEQYF
TGTGCCAGCAGTGAAGTTAGGTACGAGCAGTACTTC
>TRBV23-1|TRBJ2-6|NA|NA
CASSQNPHPSSGANVLTF
TGCGCCAGCAGTCAAAATCCCCACCCTAGCTCTGGGGCCAACGTCCTGACTTTC
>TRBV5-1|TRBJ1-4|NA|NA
CASSLAVGAVEKLFF
TGCGCCAGCAGCTTGGCAGTGGGGGCCGTCGAAAAACTGTTTTTT
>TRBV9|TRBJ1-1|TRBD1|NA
CASSVRQGVNTEAFF
TGTGCCAGCAGCGTCCGACAGGGGGTGAACACTGAAGCTTTCTTT
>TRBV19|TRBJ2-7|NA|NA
CASSIRHQAGAYEQYF
TGTGCCAGTAGTATCCGACATCAGGCTGGGGCTTACGAGCAGTACTTC
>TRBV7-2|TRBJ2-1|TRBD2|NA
CASSLRPAGAYNEQFF
TGTGCCAGCAGCCTACGCCCTGCGGGAGCCTACAATGAGCAGTTCTTC
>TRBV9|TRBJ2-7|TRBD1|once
CASSPLTGTGTYEQYF
TGTGCCAGCAGCCCCCTTACCGGGACAGGGACCTACGAGCAGTACTTC
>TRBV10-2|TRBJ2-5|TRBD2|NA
CASRERGGMETQYF
TGCGCCAGCAGGGAAAGGGGAGGGATGGAGACCCAGTACTTC
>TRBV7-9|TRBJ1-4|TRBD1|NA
CASSQGQLNEKLFF
TGTGCCAGCAGCCAGGGACAGCTTAATGAAAAACTGTTTTTT
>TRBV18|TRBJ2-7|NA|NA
CASSEGAGSYEQYF
TGTGCCAGCTCTGAGGGAGCTGGCTCCTACGAGCAGTACTTC
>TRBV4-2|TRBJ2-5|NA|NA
CASSPGEDQETQYF
TGTGCCAGCAGCCCCGGAGAGGATCAAGAGACCCAGTACTTC
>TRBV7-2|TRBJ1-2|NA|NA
CASSSDSGRSSYTF
TGTGCCAGCAGCTCGGACAGTGGTCGATCTAGCTACACCTTC
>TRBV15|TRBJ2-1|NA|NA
CATSRDRSGSGNEQFF
TGTGCCACCAGCAGAGATCGGTCCGGGAGTGGCAATGAGCAGTTCTTC
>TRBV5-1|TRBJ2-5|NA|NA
CASSFGGLEETQYF
TGCGCCAGCAGCTTCGGGGGGCTGGAAGAGACCCAGTACTTC
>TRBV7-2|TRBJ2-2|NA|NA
CASRYRSGTGELFF
TGTGCCAGCAGGTATAGGTCGGGCACCGGGGAGCTGTTTTTT
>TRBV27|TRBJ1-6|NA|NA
CASSLGTQNSPLHF
TGTGCCAGCAGTTTAGGGACCCAGAATTCACCCCTCCACTTT
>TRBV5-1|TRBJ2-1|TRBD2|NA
CASSLGLAGKDNEQFF
TGCGCCAGCAGCCTAGGACTAGCGGGAAAGGACAATGAGCAGTTCTTC